This entry lists 32 T cell receptor beta chains sequenced from one sample in a study of blood T cell repertoires in COVID-19. Here immunoSEQ multiplex PCR was the method, and the copy in TCRdb shows in-frame clones only, minus some. Found here are about 270,000 clones, approximately 89% of them singletons; the top ten hold about 3%. Sequencing was done on a sample of PBMCs or T cells enriched from blood (not recorded which). The receptors shown here come from a man aged 40-50 years who had been exposed to COVID-19.

The genes are TRBV5-1 and TRBJ2-6; 7 bases agree with TRBD1. The J segment lost 3 bases and the V segment lost 7 bases, leaving 7 bases of the junction unmatched. The germline V gene encodes CDR1 SGHRS and CDR2 YFSETQ. The CDR3 sequence is 15 residues long. CDR3 in amino acids: CASFEGAYGANVLTF. CDR3 coding DNA: TGCGCCAGCTTCGAGGGGGCGTATGGGGCCAACGTCCTGACTTTC.

J is TRBJ2-5 and V is TRBV6-5; 7 bases are shared with TRBD1. The CDR3 contains 14 residues. The junction had 6 bases not matched to a gene; V was cut back by 6 bases and J by 2 bases. Per the germline V gene, CDR1 is MNHEY and CDR2 is SVGAGI. For the CDR3, the DNA is TGTGCCAGCAGACAGGGGTTGGGACAAGAGACCCAGTACTTC. Amino acid sequence: CASRQGLGQETQYF.

The genes are TRBV7-9 and TRBJ1-2; D not resolved. The V end was cut by 1 base, the J end by 7 bases, with 7 bases between. Germline values: CDR1 SEHNR, CDR2 FQNEAQ (reference sequence). The CDR3 runs to 12 residues. CDR3 amino acids: CASSLGRSGYTF. The DNA of the CDR3 is TGTGCCAGCAGCTTAGGTCGTAGTGGCTACACCTTC. Full variable domain (outside the CDR3, taken from reference TRBV7-9 and TRBJ1-2): DTGVSQNPRHKITKRGQNVTFRCDPISEHNRLYWYRQTLGQGPEFLTYFQNEAQLEKSRLLSDRFSAERPKGSFSTLEIQRTEQGDSAMYLCASSLGRSGYTFGSGTRLTVV.

The rearrangement links TRBV5-1 to TRBJ2-1; 9 bases map to TRBD2. The germline CDR1 and CDR2 sequences are SGHRS and YFSETQ. The CDR3 extends over 15 amino acids. Trimming at V came to 2 bases and at J to 7 bases, leaving 7 bases not matched to a gene. The CDR3 coding sequence is TGCGCCAGCAGCTTAGGTAGCGGGAGAACGAATGAGCAGTTCTTC. It encodes CASSLGSGRTNEQFF.

The J gene is TRBJ2-2, the V gene TRBV5-1; unclear D gene. This CDR3 spans 14 amino acids. Germline V lookup: CDR1 SGHRS, CDR2 YFSETQ. With 0 bases removed from V and 7 bases from J, the gap between germline ends came to 10 bases. The CDR3: CASSLGQRNGELFF. Written as DNA, the CDR3 is TGCGCCAGCAGCTTGGGACAACGAAACGGGGAGCTGTTTTTT. Full variable domain (missing parts from reference TRBV5-1 and TRBJ2-2): KAGVTQTPRYLIKTRGQQVTLSCSPISGHRSVSWYQQTPGQGLQFLFEYFSETQRNKGNFPGRFSGRQFSNSRSEMNVSTLELGDSALYLCASSLGQRNGELFFGEGSRLTVL.

The rearrangement joins TRBV6-5 to TRBJ1-5; D not resolved. V dropped 7 bases and J dropped 2 bases, with 15 bases sitting between them. Germline CDR1 and CDR2: MNHEY and SVGAGI. This CDR3 region has 15 residues. This chain's CDR3 is CASITWAVGNQPQHF. The CDR3 coding sequence is TGTGCCAGCATCACGTGGGCTGTGGGCAATCAGCCCCAGCATTTT.

This chain links TRBV5-1 with TRBJ1-2; unclear D gene. The length of the CDR3 is 13 residues. Trimming took 0 bases from V and 8 from J, leaving 11 bases between them. Germline V lookup: CDR1 SGHRS, CDR2 YFSETQ. The CDR3: CASSLDVIQGYTF. The CDR3 nucleotides read TGCGCCAGCAGCTTGGACGTAATCCAGGGCTACACCTTC.

This rearrangement joins TRBV28 to TRBJ1-5; 9 bases match TRBD1. The CDR3 runs 15 residues. V was pared by 6 bases and J by 1 base, with 4 bases of the junction left unmatched. Germline V lookup: CDR1 MDHEN, CDR2 SYDVKM. The CDR3 spells CASSLDRGSNQPQHF. CDR3 nucleotides: TGTGCCAGCAGCCTGGACAGGGGCAGCAATCAGCCCCAGCATTTT.

This clone turned up a few times. The gene calls are TRBV7-9 and TRBJ1-6; a possible D gene is TRBD1 (5 bases). The CDR3 totals 13 residues. Germline CDR1 and CDR2: SEHNR and FQNEAQ (reference sequence). With 4 bases removed from V and 18 bases from J, the gap between germline ends came to 19 bases. CDR3 sequence (DNA): TGTGCCAGCAGCTCCAACCAAGGGGAGGATAACCACTTT. Translating gives CASSSNQGEDNHF. Combining the CDR3 with reference TRBV7-9 and TRBJ1-6 gives the whole variable domain DTGVSQNPRHKITKRGQNVTFRCDPISEHNRLYWYRQTLGQGPEFLTYFQNEAQLEKSRLLSDRFSAERPKGSFSTLEIQRTEQGDSAMYLCASSSNQGEDNHFGNGTRLTVT.

This clone was detected only a few times. This chain connects TRBV5-4 to TRBJ1-2; no definite D call. Germline V lookup: CDR1 SGHNT, CDR2 YYREEE (reference sequence). V dropped 0 bases and J dropped 8 bases, with 14 bases sitting between them. The CDR3 is made up of 14 amino acids. The chain's CDR3 is CASSLAVVAAGYTF. CDR3 sequence (DNA): TGTGCCAGCAGCTTGGCGGTGGTTGCTGCCGGCTACACCTTC.

The sample holds a few counts of this clone. This sequence joins TRBV5-4 and TRBJ2-1; D is perhaps TRBD2 (5 bases). Trimming stripped 0 bases from V and 0 bases from J, with 10 bases between. The CDR3 covers 16 residues. Germline CDR1 is SGHNT and CDR2 is YYREEE (reference sequence). CDR3 region: CASSLGRFSSYNEQFF. The CDR3 DNA follows: TGTGCCAGCAGCTTGGGGAGGTTTAGCTCCTACAATGAGCAGTTCTTC.

CDR3 protein: CASSPPGLAGGDSYEQYF. CDR3 nucleotide sequence: TGTGCCAGCAGCCCCCCGGGACTAGCGGGAGGTGATTCCTACGAGCAGTACTTC. The chain carries TRBV7-9 and TRBJ2-7; 15 bases agree with TRBD2. The V gene's germline CDR1 is SEHNR and CDR2 FQNEAQ (reference sequence). Trimming took 5 bases from V and 1 from J; bases not matched to a gene: 9. There are 18 residues in the CDR3. Full variable domain (remainder filled in from reference TRBV7-9 and TRBJ2-7): DTGVSQNPRHKITKRGQNVTFRCDPISEHNRLYWYRQTLGQGPEFLTYFQNEAQLEKSRLLSDRFSAERPKGSFSTLEIQRTEQGDSAMYLCASSPPGLAGGDSYEQYFGPGTRLTVT.

This chain links TRBV19 with TRBJ2-3; 11 bases match TRBD2. V was pared by 5 bases and J by 2 bases, with 12 bases of the junction left unmatched. This CDR3 is built from 18 residues. CDR1 is LNHDA, CDR2 SQIVND, per germline (reference sequence). The CDR3 here is CASSVTSGSNPSTDTQYF. For the CDR3, the DNA is TGTGCCAGTAGTGTAACTAGCGGGAGTAACCCCTCCACAGATACGCAGTATTTT.

The chain has TRBV24-1 and TRBJ2-1; no clear D. Deletions cut 4 bases from V and 9 bases from J, with 12 bases between. The CDR3 spans 13 residues. In germline, CDR1 is KGHDR, CDR2 SFDVKD. The CDR3: CATSDSIVSEQFF. CDR3 sequence (DNA): TGTGCCACCAGTGACTCCATCGTTAGTGAGCAGTTCTTC.

The V and J genes are TRBV7-3 and TRBJ2-5; no clear D. The germline gives CDR1 SGHTA, CDR2 FQGTGA. The CDR3 runs 13 residues. V gave up 2 bases and J gave up 5 bases, with 9 bases separating them. The CDR3 DNA reads TGTGCCAGCAGCTTATCTTCTTCGGAGACCCAGTACTTC. Amino acid sequence: CASSLSSSETQYF.

The rearrangement links TRBV10-1 to TRBJ2-3; TRBD2 matches at 14 bases. The J segment lost 6 bases and the V segment lost 2 bases, leaving 4 bases of the junction unmatched. CDR3 length: 16 amino acids. CDR1 is WNHNN, CDR2 SYGVQD, per germline (reference sequence). The CDR3 loop is CASSEAGLAGVDTQYF. DNA for the CDR3: TGCGCCAGCAGTGAGGCGGGACTAGCGGGAGTGGATACGCAGTATTTT.

In DNA, the CDR3 is TGTGCCAGCAGGGACAGCAATGAAAAACTGTTTTTT. Protein: CASRDSNEKLFF. The chain recombines TRBV14 with TRBJ1-4, with D maybe TRBD1 (6 bases). V was shortened by 6 bases and J by 5 bases, with 7 bases between the two germline ends. Per the germline V gene, CDR1 is SGHDN and CDR2 is FVKESK. This CDR3 region has 12 residues. Combining the CDR3 with reference TRBV14 and TRBJ1-4 gives the whole variable domain EAGVTQFPSHSVIEKGQTVTLRCDPISGHDNLYWYRRVMGKEIKFLLHFVKESKQDESGMPNNRFLAERTGGTYSTLKVQPAELEDSGVYFCASRDSNEKLFFGSGTQLSVL.

The chain carries TRBV28 and TRBJ2-3; 9 bases are a match to TRBD2. Trimming cost V 8 bases and J 2 bases; bases outside gene matches: 14. Germline loops: CDR1 MDHEN, CDR2 SYDVKM. The CDR3 consists of 17 residues. In DNA form, the CDR3 reads TGTGCCAGCCTATCCCCGAATCTAGCGGGGTACACAGATACGCAGTATTTT. Translating gives CASLSPNLAGYTDTQYF.

The V and J genes are TRBV12-5 and TRBJ2-7; 8 nucleotides agree with TRBD2. Trimming at V came to 5 bases and at J to 1 base, leaving 4 bases not matched to a gene. The CDR3 is made up of 14 amino acids. Germline CDR1 reads LGHNT; CDR2 reads FRNRAP. CDR3 protein: CASGLPGGSYEQYF. The CDR3 DNA is TGTGCTAGTGGTCTCCCGGGGGGGTCCTACGAGCAGTACTTC.

The CDR3 sequence: CATRDRGDNSPLHF. In nucleotides, the CDR3 is TGTGCCACCAGGGACAGGGGCGATAATTCACCCCTCCACTTT. The chain links TRBV3-1 (or the pseudogene TRBV3-2) to TRBJ1-6; 10 bases are shared with TRBD1. Trimming took 10 bases from V and 5 from J; bases not matched to a gene: 5. Germline V gives CDR1 LGHDT, CDR2 YNNKEL (reference sequence). CDR3 length: 14 residues.

CDR3 protein: CASSRPGGYTF. CDR3 in DNA: TGTGCCAGCAGCCGACCCGGGGGCTACACCTTC. The V call is TRBV3-1 (or the pseudogene TRBV3-2), the J call TRBJ1-2; D gene unclear. The V end was cut by 4 bases, the J end by 8 bases, with 8 bases between. The CDR3 has 11 residues. The germline V gene has CDR1 LGHDT and CDR2 YNNKEL (reference sequence).

The gene calls are TRBV28 and TRBJ2-3, with TRBD1 matching 8 bases. The CDR3 loop spans 13 amino acids. Trimming removed 6 bases from V and 3 bases from J; junction bases left unmatched: 2. The germline V gene encodes CDR1 MDHEN and CDR2 SYDVKM. Written as DNA, the CDR3 is TGTGCCAGCAGCTGGACAGGGACAGATACGCAGTATTTT. Encoded protein: CASSWTGTDTQYF.

This chain links TRBV18 with TRBJ1-1, with 7 bases that match TRBD1. Germline V lookup: CDR1 KGHSH, CDR2 LQKENI. The V gene end was trimmed by 2 bases and the J gene end by 4 bases; junction bases not matched to a gene: 10. The CDR3 contains 16 residues. The CDR3 spells CASSPGTGASGTEAFF. The DNA of the CDR3 is TGTGCCAGCTCACCAGGTACAGGGGCGAGCGGCACTGAAGCTTTCTTT.

The genes are TRBV6-1 and TRBJ1-5; TRBD1 matches at 11 bases. V dropped 3 bases and J dropped 9; count of bases not matched to a gene: 13. Germline V gives CDR1 MNHNS, CDR2 SASEGT. This CDR3 region has 17 residues. The CDR3 DNA is TGTGCCAGCAGTGACAGTCCCGGGACAGGGGGATCTAGGCCCCAGCATTTT. Translated, it gives CASSDSPGTGGSRPQHF.

V gene TRBV23-1 combines with J gene TRBJ2-2; D possibly corresponds to TRBD2 (6 bases). TRBV23-1 is labeled an ORF, and its function is uncertain. CDR3 size: 18 residues. The V and J ends lost 3 bases and 5 bases respectively, with 22 bases between them. CDR3 in amino acids: CASSQWGRTGTPTGELFF. The CDR3 DNA reads as TGCGCCAGCAGTCAGTGGGGAAGGACCGGGACTCCAACCGGGGAGCTGTTTTTT.

V usage is TRBV14 and J usage is TRBJ2-7; tentative D call: TRBD1 (5 bases). Germline CDR1 reads SGHDN; CDR2 reads FVKESK. V lost 0 bases and J lost 6, with 9 bases in between. This CDR3 is built from 13 residues. CDR3 coding DNA: TGTGCCAGCAGCCAAGACAGGGTGGGCGAGCAGTACTTC. It yields the protein CASSQDRVGEQYF. Full variable domain (rest looked up from reference TRBV14 and TRBJ2-7): EAGVTQFPSHSVIEKGQTVTLRCDPISGHDNLYWYRRVMGKEIKFLLHFVKESKQDESGMPNNRFLAERTGGTYSTLKVQPAELEDSGVYFCASSQDRVGEQYFGPGTRLTVT.

The rearrangement joins TRBV28 to TRBJ2-5, with 7 bases lining up with TRBD2. The CDR3 length is 17 residues. The germline gives CDR1 MDHEN, CDR2 SYDVKM. V was pared by 8 bases and J by 4 bases, with 19 bases of the junction left unmatched. Here the CDR3 DNA reads TGTGCCAGCCGTCCCGTCGCGGGAGCAATCGGAGGAGAGACCCAGTACTTC. Protein product: CASRPVAGAIGGETQYF.

The chain is built from TRBV5-6 and TRBJ2-1; 8 nucleotides match TRBD2. Germline V gene lookup returns CDR1 SGHDT and CDR2 YYEEEE. The CDR3 loop spans 14 amino acids. Trimming removed 0 bases from V and 8 bases from J; junction bases left unmatched: 4. The CDR3 is CASSLVTGGYEQFF. DNA for the CDR3: TGTGCCAGCAGCTTGGTGACGGGAGGGTATGAGCAGTTCTTC.

This chain connects TRBV28 to TRBJ1-1, with TRBD1 matching over 7 bases. The length of the CDR3 is 14 residues. CDR1 and CDR2 (germline): MDHEN, SYDVKM. Trimming cost V 6 bases and J 0 bases; bases outside gene matches: 4. CDR3 DNA sequence: TGTGCCAGCAGGTCGGGACAGTTGAACACTGAAGCTTTCTTT. This encodes CASRSGQLNTEAFF.

The rearrangement links TRBV27 to TRBJ2-5; tentatively, D is TRBD2 (6 bases). This CDR3 contains 15 residues. Germline assignment: CDR1 MNHEY and CDR2 SMNVEV (reference sequence). Trimming took off 6 bases at V and 2 bases at J, with 16 bases between the two ends. The CDR3 reads CASSTTSSSQETQYF. The CDR3 region has the DNA TGTGCCAGCAGCACCACTAGCAGTAGTCAAGAGACCCAGTACTTC.

CDR3 amino acids: CASSASTIGRETQYF. DNA of the CDR3: TGTGCCAGCAGCGCCTCGACAATTGGAAGGGAGACCCAGTACTTC. The gene calls are TRBV9 and TRBJ2-5; D is ambiguous. This CDR3 is built from 15 residues. The V end was cut by 3 bases, the J end by 5 bases, with 17 bases between. Germline assignment: CDR1 SGDLS and CDR2 YYNGEE.

This chain links TRBV28 with TRBJ2-1; 10 positions match TRBD1. The CDR3 loop spans 19 amino acids. The V and J ends lost 4 bases and 0 bases, in that order; junction bases with no gene match: 12. CDR1 is MDHEN, CDR2 SYDVKM, per germline. The CDR3 here is CASSSIPGQGSNSYNEQFF. CDR3 DNA sequence: TGTGCCAGCAGTTCCATACCGGGACAGGGGTCCAACTCCTACAATGAGCAGTTCTTC.